The subject of this entry is one T cell receptor beta chain. Produced via immunoSEQ multiplex PCR; TCRdb's table is partial and in-frame only. The sample includes 85,000 to 100,000 clones, 95% of them seen just once. The sample belongs to a study of technical replicates of blood from a few donors. This CDR3 comprises 14 residues. Germline loops: CDR1 KGHSH, CDR2 LQKENI. Germline trimming cut 0 bases from V and 6 bases from J; bases unmatched to any gene: 2. This TCR derives from a human donor in good health. This sequence joins TRBV18 and TRBJ1-3; 7 bases align to TRBD1. The sequenced material came from T cells isolated from PBMCs. The CDR3 nucleotides read TGTGCCAGCTCACCACCGGAGGGGGCAAACACCATATATTTT. Encoded protein: CASSPPEGANTIYF.